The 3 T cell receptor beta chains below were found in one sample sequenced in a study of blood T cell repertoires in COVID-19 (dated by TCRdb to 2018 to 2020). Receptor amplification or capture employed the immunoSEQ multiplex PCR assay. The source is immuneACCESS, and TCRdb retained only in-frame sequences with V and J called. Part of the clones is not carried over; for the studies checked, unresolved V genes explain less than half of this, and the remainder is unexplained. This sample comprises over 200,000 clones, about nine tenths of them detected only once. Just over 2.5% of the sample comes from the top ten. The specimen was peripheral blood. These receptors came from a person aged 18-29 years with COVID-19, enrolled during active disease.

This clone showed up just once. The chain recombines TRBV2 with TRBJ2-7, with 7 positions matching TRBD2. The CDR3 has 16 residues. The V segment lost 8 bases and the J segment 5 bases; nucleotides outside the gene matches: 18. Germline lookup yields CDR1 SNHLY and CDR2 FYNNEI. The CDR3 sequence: CASPPRTAGLSHEQYF. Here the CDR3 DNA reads TGTGCCAGCCCCCCCCGCACAGCGGGGTTGAGCCACGAGCAGTACTTC.

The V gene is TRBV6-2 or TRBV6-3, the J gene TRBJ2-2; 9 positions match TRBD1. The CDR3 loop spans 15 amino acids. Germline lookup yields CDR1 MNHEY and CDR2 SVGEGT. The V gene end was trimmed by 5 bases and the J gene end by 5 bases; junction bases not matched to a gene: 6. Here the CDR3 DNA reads TGTGCCAGCAGTACTACAGGGGGCGAGACCGGGGAGCTGTTTTTT. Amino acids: CASSTTGGETGELFF.

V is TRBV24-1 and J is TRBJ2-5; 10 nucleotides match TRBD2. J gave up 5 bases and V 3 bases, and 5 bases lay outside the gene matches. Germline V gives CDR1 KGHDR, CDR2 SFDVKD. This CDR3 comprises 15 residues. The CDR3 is CATSDRTSGGETQYF. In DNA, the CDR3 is TGTGCCACCAGTGATCGGACTAGCGGCGGGGAGACCCAGTACTTC.